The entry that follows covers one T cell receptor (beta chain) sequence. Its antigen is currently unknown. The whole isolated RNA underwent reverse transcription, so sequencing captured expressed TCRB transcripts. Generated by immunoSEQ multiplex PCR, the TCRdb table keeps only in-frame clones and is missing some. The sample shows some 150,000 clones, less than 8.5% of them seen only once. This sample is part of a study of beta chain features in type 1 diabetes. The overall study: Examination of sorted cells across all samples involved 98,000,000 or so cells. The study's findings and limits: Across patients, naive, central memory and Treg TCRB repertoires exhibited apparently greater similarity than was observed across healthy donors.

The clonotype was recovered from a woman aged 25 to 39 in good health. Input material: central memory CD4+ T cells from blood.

CDR3 in amino acids: CASSLLTGGGFNEQFF. CDR3 in DNA: TGCGCCAGCAGCCTGCTAACAGGGGGCGGTTTCAATGAGCAGTTCTTC. The chain uses TRBV4-3 and TRBJ2-1; 9 bases map to TRBD1. The CDR3 totals 16 residues. Germline V gene lookup returns CDR1 LGHNA and CDR2 YSLEER. V lost 4 bases and J lost 6; bases outside the gene matches: 10.